These 5 T cell receptor beta chains originate from one sample sequenced in a study of blood T cell repertoires in COVID-19. The table came from immunoSEQ multiplex PCR; TCRdb's copy has only in-frame clones and leaves some out. The table shows more than 200,000 clones, with about 79% occurring only once. Source material: peripheral blood. The receptor set was obtained from a woman between 35 and 50 years old who had recovered from COVID-19.

The rearrangement links TRBV19 to TRBJ2-7; 7 nucleotides line up with TRBD1. V gave up 1 base and J gave up 3 bases; unmatched junction bases: 6. The CDR3 sequence is 15 residues long. Germline CDR1 is LNHDA and CDR2 is SQIVND (reference sequence). The chain's CDR3 is CASSIGGGIVYEQYF. The CDR3 DNA reads TGTGCCAGTAGTATAGGAGGGGGCATAGTCTACGAGCAGTACTTC.

The chain recombines TRBV6-1 with TRBJ1-4; TRBD1 matches at 12 bases. CDR1 and CDR2 from the germline V gene are MNHNS and SASEGT. The V segment lost 3 bases and the J segment 7 bases; nucleotides outside the gene matches: 3. The CDR3 has 15 residues. In DNA form, the CDR3 reads TGTGCCAGCAGTGAGGGACAGGGGGCGCCTGAAAAACTGTTTTTT. It specifies CASSEGQGAPEKLFF.

The chain has TRBV9 and TRBJ2-7, with 7 bases identical to TRBD2. Germline-derived CDR1 and CDR2 are SGDLS and YYNGEE. The CDR3 runs 14 residues. V trimming: 0 bases; J trimming: 5 bases; junction bases outside the gene matches: 5. The CDR3 DNA sequence: TGTGCCAGCAGCGTAGGCGGGGGTCTCGACGAGCAGTACTTC. This encodes CASSVGGGLDEQYF. The variable domain in full, with the rest retrieved from reference TRBV9 and TRBJ2-7, is DSGVTQTPKHLITATGQRVTLRCSPRSGDLSVYWYQQSLDQGLQFLIQYYNGEERAKGNILERFSAQQFPDLHSELNLSSLELGDSALYFCASSVGGGLDEQYFGPGTRLTVT.

The chain is built from TRBV5-1 and TRBJ2-1, with D tentatively TRBD1 (7 bases). In germline, CDR1 is SGHRS, CDR2 YFSETQ. This CDR3 spans 17 amino acids. V was cut by 4 bases and J by 0 bases, with 17 bases left in between. DNA for the CDR3: TGCGCCAGCAGCGGGTGGGGCGGGGACAGCTCCTACAATGAGCAGTTCTTC. As protein: CASSGWGGDSSYNEQFF.

J is TRBJ1-2 and V is TRBV29-1; TRBD1 matches 8 bases. Germline CDR1 SQVTM, CDR2 ANQGSEA. The junction had 5 bases not matched to a gene; V was cut back by 0 bases and J by 8 bases. The CDR3 has 13 amino acids. The CDR3 nucleotides are TGCAGCGTTGAAGAGAGGACAGGGCAAGGCTACACCTTC. Its protein product is CSVEERTGQGYTF.